The 28 T cell receptor beta chains below all came from one sample that was sequenced in a study of breast tumors, draining lymph nodes, adjacent tissues. TCRdb reanalysed the multiplex PCR reads using MiXCR and keeps one entry per CDR3 protein. The data hold some 250,000 distinct CDR3 sequences, with 34% observed a single time. Axillary draining lymph nodes of breast cancer patients supplied the node samples. The sequenced material came from axillary lymph node tissue. The receptors come from a female donor with breast cancer. Some clones in this sample may be carry-over from other donors' samples.

This clonotype was recorded a few times. The DNA for the CDR3 is TGTGCCAGCAGCCAACTAGCGGGGTACACCGGGGAGCTGTTTTTT. Residues: CASSQLAGYTGELFF. J is TRBJ2-2 and V is TRBV3-1; TRBD2 aligns across 9 bases. J lost 3 bases, V lost 2 bases, and 1 base had no gene match. The CDR3 runs to 15 residues. The germline V gene encodes CDR1 LGHDT and CDR2 YNNKEL (reference sequence).

This clonotype was detected ten times or more. The chain uses TRBV2 and TRBJ1-2; 7 bases are shared with TRBD1. The V and J ends lost 5 bases and 7 bases, in that order; junction bases with no gene match: 10. CDR1 is SNHLY, CDR2 FYNNEI, per germline. The length of the CDR3 is 14 residues. As DNA, the CDR3 is TGTGCCAGCAGTTACAAGATGGGGGACAGTGGCTACACCTTC. It translates to CASSYKMGDSGYTF.

The CDR3 sequence is CASSFNSLGHPSSYNEQFF. The CDR3 region has the DNA TGTGCCAGCAGCTTTAATAGTTTGGGACACCCAAGCTCCTACAATGAGCAGTTCTTC. This sequence joins TRBV5-8 and TRBJ2-1, with D possibly TRBD1 on 6 matching bases. V was trimmed by 2 bases and J by 0 bases, leaving 21 bases between them. CDR3 size: 19 residues. Looked up from germline, CDR1 is SGHTS and CDR2 is YDEGEE. The complete variable domain, with remaining parts taken from reference TRBV5-8 and TRBJ2-1, reads EAGVTQSPTHLIKTRGQQATLRCSPISGHTSVYWYQQALGLGLQFLLWYDEGEERNRGNFPPRFSGRQFPNYSSELNVNALELEDSALYLCASSFNSLGHPSSYNEQFFGPGTRLTVL.

Concerning this clonotype itself: A junction end diverges from the germline sequence, so it may reflect a read error. The chain employs TRBV6-7 and TRBJ1-5; D is ambiguous. TRBV6-7 carries the ORF label, with uncertain function. The CDR3 consists of 15 residues. In nucleotides, the CDR3 is TGTGCCAGCAGTCACTCTCGGCAGATCAATCAGCCCCAGCATTTT. Translation: CASSHSRQINQPQHF.

The chain recombines TRBV29-1 with TRBJ2-6; 11 bases map to TRBD2. The V and J ends lost 5 bases and 1 base, in that order; junction bases with no gene match: 10. Germline values: CDR1 SQVTM, CDR2 ANQGSEA. The CDR3 consists of 18 residues. The CDR3 DNA reads TGCAGCGTTTTTAAGGGACTAGCGGCCCTTTCTGGGGCCAACGTCCTGACTTTC. It encodes CSVFKGLAALSGANVLTF.

The chain links TRBV14 to TRBJ2-3; D remains ambiguous. Germline CDR1 and CDR2: SGHDN and FVKESK. The CDR3 extends over 14 amino acids. Trimming took off 0 bases at V and 4 bases at J, with 8 bases between the two ends. CDR3 sequence: CASSQDWSPDTQYF. CDR3 in DNA: TGTGCCAGCAGCCAAGATTGGTCCCCAGATACGCAGTATTTT.

In this sample, this clonotype turned up once. A much more abundant neighbour one base away suggests this may be a read error. This chain uses TRBV5-5 with TRBJ1-2, with D possibly TRBD1 on 6 matching bases. V was clipped by 4 bases and J by 6 bases, with 16 bases between them. The CDR3 runs 14 residues. CDR1 and CDR2 (germline): SGHKS, YYEKEE (reference sequence). The CDR3 DNA reads TGTGCCAGCAGCCCTTGGGGGGCCGAAGATGGCTACACCTTC. Protein product: CASSPWGAEDGYTF.

The CDR3 sequence is CATGQGAFPYDEQFF. As DNA, the CDR3 is TGTGCCACTGGACAGGGGGCCTTCCCATATGATGAGCAGTTCTTC. The chain uses TRBV10-3 and TRBJ2-1, with TRBD1 identical over 11 bases. V shed 10 bases, J shed 8 bases, and the junction held 13 bases outside the gene matches. Germline CDR1 reads ENHRY; CDR2 reads SYGVKD. This CDR3 is 15 amino acids long.

With respect to this clonotype: As the CDR3 is not closed by the conserved phenylalanine or tryptophan, this likely results from a read error. No DNA is shown, since the ends of the CDR3 on it are uncertain; the CDR3 is the one TCRdb lists. This chain joins TRBV5-1 and TRBJ2-6. The CDR3 adds up to 9 amino acids, both ends counted. Germline CDR1 is SGHRS and CDR2 is YFSETQ. The CDR3 sequence: CASSLAWTS.

A word on this clonotype: At one end, the junction sequence differs from germline, possibly due to a read error. This chain links TRBV10-3 with TRBJ2-5, with D maybe TRBD2 (6 bases). The CDR3 totals 14 residues. Germline V lookup: CDR1 ENHRY, CDR2 SYGVKD. This CDR3 is CAISMVPPGETPYF. CDR3 DNA: TGTGCCATCAGTATGGTCCCGCCGGGGGAGACCCCGTACTTC.

This clonotype was counted many times. The chain couples TRBV20-1 to TRBJ1-2; TRBD1 is a possible D gene (6 bases). The germline V gene encodes CDR1 DFQATT and CDR2 SNEGSKA (reference sequence). The CDR3 totals 13 residues. V lost 7 bases, J lost 2 bases, and 14 bases lay in between. DNA of the CDR3: TGCAGTGGGAAGCGGGGGGCAAACTATGGCTACACCTTC. Protein sequence: CSGKRGANYGYTF.

This clonotype was picked up many times. V usage is TRBV9 and J usage is TRBJ2-1; D ambiguous. V lost 0 bases to trimming and J lost 3 bases, with 10 bases between them. This CDR3 spans 15 amino acids. Germline V gene lookup returns CDR1 SGDLS and CDR2 YYNGEE. This CDR3 reads CASSVVGEVYNEQFF. The CDR3 nucleotides read TGTGCCAGCAGCGTAGTTGGCGAAGTCTACAATGAGCAGTTCTTC.

This clonotype was counted only a few times. A much larger clone is a single base away; this may be a read error. This chain connects TRBV4-1 to TRBJ1-4, with D unresolved. Per the germline V gene, CDR1 is MGHRA and CDR2 is YSYEKL. The CDR3 has 16 residues. The CDR3 DNA reads TGCGCCAGCAGCCAAGATCCTCGGTCTTCGAATGAAAAACTGTCTTTT. As protein: CASSQDPRSSNEKLSF.

This clonotype was recorded at least ten times. The chain links TRBV11-2 to TRBJ1-4; no firm D call. Trimming left V 2 bases short and J 5 bases short, with 12 bases between. The CDR3 loop spans 15 amino acids. Germline V CDR1 and CDR2: SGHAT, FQNNGV. The CDR3 loop reads CASSLKWEKNEKLFF. As DNA, the CDR3 is TGTGCCAGCAGCTTAAAATGGGAGAAGAATGAAAAACTGTTTTTT. Supplemented by reference TRBV11-2 and TRBJ1-4, the full variable domain reads EAGVAQSPRYKIIEKRQSVAFWCNPISGHATLYWYQQILGQGPKLLIQFQNNGVVDDSQLPKDRFSAERLKGVDSTLKIQPAKLEDSAVYLCASSLKWEKNEKLFFGSGTQLSVL.

Of note for this clonotype: A much larger clonotype is one base distant, so this may be a read error. The V and J genes are TRBV6-5 and TRBJ1-6, with D hard to call. The CDR3 covers 13 residues. Per the germline V gene, CDR1 is MNHEY and CDR2 is SVGAGI. The CDR3 DNA follows: TGTGCCAGCAGTCACTCGAGTTGGCTTCCCCTCCACTTT. Amino acids: CASSHSSWLPLHF.

J is TRBJ2-3 and V is TRBV6-5; the match to TRBD2 covers 11 bases. The CDR3 has 16 amino acids. In germline, CDR1 is MNHEY, CDR2 SVGAGI. Germline trimming cut 5 bases from V and 2 bases from J; bases unmatched to any gene: 6. The CDR3 nucleotides are TGTGCCAGCAGTCCCGGGACTAGCGGCTTCACAGATACGCAGTATTTT. Protein: CASSPGTSGFTDTQYF.

This chain joins TRBV4-1 and TRBJ2-3; D gene unclear. V lost 0 bases, J lost 0 bases, and 7 bases lay in between. Germline values: CDR1 MGHRA, CDR2 YSYEKL. The CDR3 has 15 amino acids. CDR3 sequence (DNA): TGCGCCAGCAGCCAAGATTACAATAGCACAGATACGCAGTATTTT. As protein: CASSQDYNSTDTQYF.

The V call is TRBV7-3, the J call TRBJ2-5; D is possibly TRBD1 or TRBD2 (5 bases each). The V end lost 5 bases, the J end lost 4 bases, and 17 bases lay between the germline ends. The CDR3 is 15 residues long. Germline CDR1 and CDR2: SGHTA and FQGTGA. CDR3 nucleotides: TGTGCCAGCAGCCCACCCCGGGCAGGGAGAGAGACCCAGTACTTC. Its translation: CASSPPRAGRETQYF.

This chain uses TRBV14 with TRBJ2-2; no clear D gene. Germline V gene data show CDR1 as SGHDN and CDR2 as FVKESK. V was trimmed by 5 bases and J by 4 bases, leaving 11 bases between them. The length of the CDR3 is 14 residues. CDR3 sequence: CASSETFSTGELFF. In nucleotides, the CDR3 is TGTGCCAGCAGCGAGACATTCTCCACCGGGGAGCTGTTTTTT.

Ten or more counts support this clonotype. The chain has TRBV15 and TRBJ2-5; a weak D match, TRBD1 (6 bases). V was shortened by 0 bases and J by 7 bases, with 18 bases between the two germline ends. This CDR3 is 16 amino acids long. Germline assignment: CDR1 LNHNV and CDR2 YYDKDF (reference sequence). The chain's CDR3 is CATSRERGQSPGTQYF. CDR3 coding DNA: TGTGCCACCAGCAGAGAGAGGGGACAAAGCCCAGGGACCCAGTACTTC.

The CDR3 region has the DNA TGTGCCACCAGTGAGAGGACAGGTGAGGGTCAGCCCCAGCATTTT. It codes for CATSERTGEGQPQHF. The chain combines TRBV24-1 with TRBJ1-5; 7 bases align to TRBD1. J was trimmed by 6 bases and V by 4 bases; bases with no gene match: 8. Germline lookup yields CDR1 KGHDR and CDR2 SFDVKD. This CDR3 is built from 15 residues.

In this sample, this clonotype turned up many times. The chain uses TRBV7-2 and TRBJ2-7, with 7 positions matching TRBD1. This CDR3 spans 13 amino acids. V gave up 5 bases and J gave up 3 bases; unmatched junction bases: 4. CDR1 SGHTA and CDR2 FQGNSA come from the germline V gene. The CDR3: CASSVWDSYEQYF. The CDR3 region has the DNA TGTGCCAGCAGCGTCTGGGACAGCTACGAGCAGTACTTC.

As concerns this clonotype: A much larger clonotype is one base distant, so this may be a read error. This CDR3 is missing its conserved last phenylalanine or tryptophan, likely due to a read error. The chain employs TRBV2 and TRBJ1-2; 8 bases line up with TRBD1. The trim removed 8 bases at V and 8 bases at J, leaving 13 bases unmatched. In germline, CDR1 is SNHLY, CDR2 FYNNEI. The CDR3 totals 14 residues. This chain's CDR3 is CASSPGTGVSGYTL. In DNA form, the CDR3 reads TGTGCCAGCTCACCCGGGACAGGTGTGAGCGGCTACACCCTC.

The chain is built from TRBV7-8 and TRBJ2-7; TRBD1 aligns across 10 bases. This CDR3 spans 16 amino acids. Germline V gene lookup returns CDR1 SGHVS and CDR2 FQNEAQ. The junction had 10 bases not matched to a gene; V was cut back by 6 bases and J by 2 bases. In DNA, the CDR3 is TGTGCCAGCAGAGGGAGCCGGGACAGGGGCACCTACGAGCAGTACTTC. Translation gives CASRGSRDRGTYEQYF.

This clonotype was found many times. The chain couples TRBV7-8 to TRBJ1-4; D not resolved. The germline CDR1 and CDR2 sequences are SGHVS and FQNEAQ. The CDR3 loop spans 15 amino acids. V dropped 2 bases and J dropped 6 bases, with 13 bases sitting between them. For the CDR3, the DNA is TGTGCCAGCAGCTTATCTTCCGGCGGCCATGAAAAACTGTTTTTT. Translating it yields CASSLSSGGHEKLFF. The whole variable domain, remainder taken from reference TRBV7-8 and TRBJ1-4, is GAGVSQSPRYKVAKRGQDVALRCDPISGHVSLFWYQQALGQGPEFLTYFQNEAQLDKSGLPSDRFFAERPEGSVSTLKIQRTQQEDSAVYLCASSLSSGGHEKLFFGSGTQLSVL.

V is TRBV2 and J is TRBJ2-7; 9 positions match TRBD2. The ends lost 8 bases at V and 0 bases at J; junction bases unmatched: 8. The CDR3 extends over 15 amino acids. Germline CDR1 and CDR2: SNHLY and FYNNEI. As DNA, the CDR3 is TGTGCCAGCGGGGGGTCTAGCGGGGTCTCCTACGAGCAGTACTTC. The encoded protein is CASGGSSGVSYEQYF.

CDR3 DNA: TGCAGAGCCCTAGGGTATGGAAACACCATATATTTT. Encoded protein: CRALGYGNTIYF. The V gene is TRBV20-1, the J gene TRBJ1-3, with D unclear. CDR1 and CDR2 (germline): DFQATT, SNEGSKA (reference sequence). The CDR3 contains 12 residues.

This clonotype was counted many times. The V call is TRBV18, the J call TRBJ2-2, with no clear D. The CDR3 extends over 14 amino acids. Germline assignment: CDR1 KGHSH and CDR2 LQKENI. The V end lost 6 bases, the J end lost 2 bases, and 10 bases lay between the germline ends. CDR3 DNA sequence: TGTGCCAGCTCGGACGGCTTAAACACCGGGGAGCTGTTTTTT. Its protein product is CASSDGLNTGELFF.